This TCR beta chain was retrieved from a study of control samples from healthy donors and cancer patients. This clone is a singleton in its sample. Assay: immunoSEQ multiplex PCR; the TCRdb copy retains only in-frame clones and omits some. The sample contains approximately 140,000 clones, roughly 90% of which appear only once. Deletions cut 4 bases from V and 5 bases from J, with 10 bases between. Germline assignment: CDR1 SGHRS and CDR2 YFSETQ. CDR3 length: 14 residues. The genes are TRBV5-1 and TRBJ1-6; D perhaps matches TRBD1 (6 bases). This sequence originates from a man in his fifties with head and neck cancer. The sequenced material came from PBMCs. The CDR3: CASSGTTDNSPLHF. In DNA form, the CDR3 reads TGCGCCAGCAGCGGGACAACTGATAATTCACCCCTCCACTTT.